The 10 T cell receptor beta chains below come from one sample, sequenced in a study of shared clonotypes between healthy human individuals. TCRdb's table, derived via immunoSEQ multiplex PCR, lists solely in-frame clones and lacks some. Of 150,000 to 200,000 clones in the sample, 85% to 95% were seen once. The sequencing input was naive CD4+ T cells sorted from blood. The subset: CD45RA+ positively selected. These receptors were obtained from a woman in her thirties in good health.

This chain uses TRBV6-1 with TRBJ1-5; D may be TRBD1 (6 bases). Germline CDR1 is MNHNS and CDR2 is SASEGT. The CDR3 covers 15 residues. The germline V and J ends were trimmed by 4 bases and 8 bases, with 18 bases remaining between them. This chain's CDR3 is CASSGRQARGEPQHF. The CDR3 DNA reads as TGTGCCAGCAGTGGCCGACAGGCACGTGGGGAGCCCCAGCATTTT.

The chain joins TRBV30 to TRBJ1-1; a possible D gene is TRBD1 (6 bases). Trimming stripped 4 bases from V and 8 bases from J, with 17 bases between. The CDR3 is 13 residues long. From germline, CDR1 is GTSNPN and CDR2 SVGIG (reference sequence). The CDR3 DNA sequence: TGTGCCTGGACCCAATCTTACGGGGGCGAAGCTTTCTTT. Its translation is CAWTQSYGGEAFF.

The gene calls are TRBV7-9 and TRBJ2-5; no definite D call. This CDR3 contains 13 residues. V was shortened by 5 bases and J by 7 bases, with 14 bases between the two germline ends. Germline assignment: CDR1 SEHNR and CDR2 FQNEAQ (reference sequence). The CDR3 here is CASSLTLTGTQYF. In DNA form, the CDR3 reads TGTGCCAGCAGCCTAACTTTAACCGGGACCCAGTACTTC.

The chain uses TRBV6-1 and TRBJ1-1; D is uncertain. Trimming removed 4 bases at V and 8 bases at J, with 14 bases between. This CDR3 is 13 amino acids long. Germline V CDR1 and CDR2: MNHNS, SASEGT. The CDR3 here is CASSGRGAEEAFF. The CDR3 nucleotides are TGTGCCAGCAGTGGGCGGGGAGCGGAAGAAGCTTTCTTT.

The V gene is TRBV19, the J gene TRBJ2-2; the D is unclear. CDR1 is LNHDA, CDR2 SQIVND, per germline (reference sequence). The CDR3 covers 13 residues. Trimming took off 3 bases at V and 6 bases at J, with 8 bases between the two ends. CDR3 nucleotides: TGTGCCAGTAGTATTTTGTCGGCCGGGGAGCTGTTTTTT. Translating it yields CASSILSAGELFF.

The rearrangement joins TRBV9 to TRBJ2-7; 9 bases line up with TRBD2. Trimming took 0 bases from V and 1 from J; bases not matched to a gene: 2. The CDR3 is 15 residues long. Germline lookup yields CDR1 SGDLS and CDR2 YYNGEE. In DNA form, the CDR3 reads TGTGCCAGCAGCGTAGGACTAGCGGATTCCTACGAGCAGTACTTC. This sequence encodes CASSVGLADSYEQYF.

The chain carries TRBV11-2 and TRBJ2-7; 7 bases match TRBD2. The V gene end was trimmed by 5 bases and the J gene end by 2 bases; junction bases not matched to a gene: 15. The CDR3 has 17 amino acids. Germline assignment: CDR1 SGHAT and CDR2 FQNNGV. The CDR3: CASSATTSARDPYEQYF. CDR3 nucleotides: TGTGCCAGCAGCGCAACAACTAGCGCCCGGGACCCCTACGAGCAGTACTTC.

The chain combines TRBV5-8 with TRBJ2-3; possible D gene TRBD2, 5 bases. CDR1 and CDR2 (germline): SGHTS, YDEGEE. The CDR3 totals 14 residues. Trimming took off 1 base at V and 0 bases at J, with 6 bases between the two ends. In DNA form, the CDR3 reads TGTGCCAGCAGCTTGCGGGGAAGCACAGATACGCAGTATTTT. Its protein product is CASSLRGSTDTQYF.

The chain links TRBV4-1 to TRBJ1-1; D is unresolved. Trimming stripped 0 bases from V and 0 bases from J, with 17 bases between. Looked up from germline, CDR1 is MGHRA and CDR2 is YSYEKL. There are 18 residues in the CDR3. CDR3 region: CASSQDAFDLWVNTEAFF. The CDR3 DNA is TGCGCCAGCAGCCAAGATGCTTTCGACCTCTGGGTGAACACTGAAGCTTTCTTT.

This chain connects TRBV4-1 to TRBJ1-5; weak D call: TRBD1 (6 bases). Looked up from germline, CDR1 is MGHRA and CDR2 is YSYEKL. V lost 4 bases and J lost 6, with 13 bases in between. This CDR3 has 14 amino acids. The CDR3 bases are TGCGCCAGCAGCCGGGGGGCAGGAGGTCAGCCCCAGCATTTT. Its protein is CASSRGAGGQPQHF.